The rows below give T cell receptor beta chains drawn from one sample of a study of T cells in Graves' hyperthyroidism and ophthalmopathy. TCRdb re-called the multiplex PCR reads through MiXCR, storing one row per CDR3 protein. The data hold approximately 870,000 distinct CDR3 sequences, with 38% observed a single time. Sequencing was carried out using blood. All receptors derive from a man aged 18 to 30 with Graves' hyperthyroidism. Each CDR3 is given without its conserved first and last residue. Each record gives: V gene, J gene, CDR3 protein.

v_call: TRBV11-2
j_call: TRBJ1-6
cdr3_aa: ASSLSGPLH

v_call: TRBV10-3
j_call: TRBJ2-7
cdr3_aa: ANHRDREPYEQY

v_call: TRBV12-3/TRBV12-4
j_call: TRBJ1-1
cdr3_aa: ATRLGHGEAF

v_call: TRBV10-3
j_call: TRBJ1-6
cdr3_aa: AISPPKGSPLH

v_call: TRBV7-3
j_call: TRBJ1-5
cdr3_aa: ASSSSGPGWPQH

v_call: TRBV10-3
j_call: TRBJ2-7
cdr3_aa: AIRGLDRGVAYEQY

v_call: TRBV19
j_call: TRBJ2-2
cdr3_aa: ASSRYTHLNTGELF

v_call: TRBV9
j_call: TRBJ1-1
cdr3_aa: ASSQDGTAVTEAF

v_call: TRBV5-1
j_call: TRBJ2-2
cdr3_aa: ASSLWSLPTGELF

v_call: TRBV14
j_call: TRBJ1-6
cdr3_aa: ASSSLTGGLITLH

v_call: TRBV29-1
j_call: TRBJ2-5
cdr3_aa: SVGGLAGEETQY

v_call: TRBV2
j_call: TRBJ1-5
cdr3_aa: ASSRLTQH

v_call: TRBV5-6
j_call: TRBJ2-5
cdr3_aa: ASSLARRGETQY

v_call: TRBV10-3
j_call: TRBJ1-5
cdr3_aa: AISESGKVTQPQH

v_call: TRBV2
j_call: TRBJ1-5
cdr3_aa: ASRAAGPRGGPQH

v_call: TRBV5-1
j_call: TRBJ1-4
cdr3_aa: ASSLAGQGGEKLF

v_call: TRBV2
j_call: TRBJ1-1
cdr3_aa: ASRGDLNTEAF

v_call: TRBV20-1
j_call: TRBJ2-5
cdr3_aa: SAIFRDGETQY

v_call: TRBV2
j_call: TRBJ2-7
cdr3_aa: ASSPAKNYEQY

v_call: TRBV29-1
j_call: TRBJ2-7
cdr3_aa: ASSGGPNEQY

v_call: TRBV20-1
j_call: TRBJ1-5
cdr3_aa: SAIQGDQPQH

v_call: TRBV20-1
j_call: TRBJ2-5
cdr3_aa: SARGPLEETQY

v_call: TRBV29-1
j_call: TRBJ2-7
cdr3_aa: SVEGTSSSYEQY

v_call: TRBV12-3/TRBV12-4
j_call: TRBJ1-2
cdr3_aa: ASISPETGYGYT

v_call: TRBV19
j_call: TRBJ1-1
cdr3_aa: ASSPLDRGNTEAF

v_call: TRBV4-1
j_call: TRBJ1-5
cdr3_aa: ASSPKPGTVVAGQPQH

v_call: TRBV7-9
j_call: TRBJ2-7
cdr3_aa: ASSSGRGTRVYEQY

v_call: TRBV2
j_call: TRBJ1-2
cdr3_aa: ASESDENYGYT

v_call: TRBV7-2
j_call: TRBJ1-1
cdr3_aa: ASSYSGGGTEAF

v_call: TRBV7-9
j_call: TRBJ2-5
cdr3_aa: AGSHGGTETQY

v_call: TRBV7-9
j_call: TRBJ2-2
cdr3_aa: ASSPFGSDTGELF

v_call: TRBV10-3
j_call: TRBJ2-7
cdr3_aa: AILTGGEQY

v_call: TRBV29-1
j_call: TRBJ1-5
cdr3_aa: SVSTGGGNQPQH

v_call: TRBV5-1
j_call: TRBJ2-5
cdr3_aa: ASSKGQAQETQY

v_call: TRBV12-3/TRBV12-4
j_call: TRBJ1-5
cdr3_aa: ASSPGGQGFNQPQH

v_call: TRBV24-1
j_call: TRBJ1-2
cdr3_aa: ATSDSGTPYGYT

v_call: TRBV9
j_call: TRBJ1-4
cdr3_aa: ASSSPQGNEKLF

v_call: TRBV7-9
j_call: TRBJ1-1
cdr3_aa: ASSWTDLGTEAF

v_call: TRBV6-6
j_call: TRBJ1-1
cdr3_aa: ASSYSAGPLRLAAEAF

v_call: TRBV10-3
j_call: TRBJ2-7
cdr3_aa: ASSSNRGGGYEQY

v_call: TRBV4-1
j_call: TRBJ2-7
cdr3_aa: ASSPTEGGAYEQY

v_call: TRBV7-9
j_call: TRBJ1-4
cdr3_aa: ASSLGAYEKLF

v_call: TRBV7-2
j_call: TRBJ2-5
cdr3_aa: ASRGQRKETQY

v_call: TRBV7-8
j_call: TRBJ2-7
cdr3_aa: ASSLDSGGGEQY

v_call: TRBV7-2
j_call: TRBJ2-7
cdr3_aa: ASSPGISGYEQY

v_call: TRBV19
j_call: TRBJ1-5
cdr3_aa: ASSTLSSNQPQH

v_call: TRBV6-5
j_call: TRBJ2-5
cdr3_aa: ASSYSMTSGQETQY

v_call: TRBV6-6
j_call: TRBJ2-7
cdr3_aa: ASRWGDGEQY

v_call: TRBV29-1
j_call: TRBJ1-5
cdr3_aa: SVTTDDSNQPQH

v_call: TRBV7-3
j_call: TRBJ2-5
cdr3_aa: ASNLGNGVMKTQY

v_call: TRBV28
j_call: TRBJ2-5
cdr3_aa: ASTRGGMETQY